This is a list of T cell receptor beta chains from one sample in a study of beta chain features in type 1 diabetes. Data came from immunoSEQ multiplex PCR; TCRdb stores just in-frame clones and leaves some out. Here the sample spans under 950,000 clones, roughly 16% being singletons. The sample comprised naive CD4+ T cells from blood. The receptors here all came from a woman between 18 and 29 years old in good health. The CDR3 runs from the conserved cysteine through the conserved F or W. D genes are given only for firm matches. Rows give clone size only sometimes, using once, few, many, or a class for an expanded clone.

TRBV4-2,TRBJ2-2,.,.,TGTGCCAGCAGCCAAGATACACATAACACCGGGGAGCTGTTTTTT,CASSQDTHNTGELFF
TRBV5-6,TRBJ1-2,.,.,TGTGCCAGCAGCTTGGCCGGGGGCGGTGGCTACACCTTC,CASSLAGGGGYTF
TRBV18,TRBJ2-3,TRBD2,.,TGTGCCAGCTCACCATCTTTCTCCGGGACTAGCGGGACAGATACGCAGTATTTT,CASSPSFSGTSGTDTQYF
TRBV6-5,TRBJ2-1,TRBD1,few,TGTGCCAGCAGACACGTAAGGACAGGATACAATGAGCAGTTCTTC,CASRHVRTGYNEQFF
TRBV5-1,TRBJ2-7,TRBD1,.,TGCGCCACCGACGGAAAACAGGGGATCTCCTACGAGCAGTACTTC,CATDGKQGISYEQYF
TRBV6-5,TRBJ2-7,TRBD1,.,TGTGCCAGCAGGAAGGGACAGGGTGGTACGTACGAGCAGTACTTC,CASRKGQGGTYEQYF
TRBV28,TRBJ2-7,.,.,TGTGCCAGCAAGGAGGGTCACTTGGGGGAGCAGTACTTC,CASKEGHLGEQYF
TRBV25-1,TRBJ1-4,.,.,TGTGCCAGCAGTGAATTAGGCCCCGTCAAGTATGAAAAACTGTTTTTT,CASSELGPVKYEKLFF
TRBV28,TRBJ2-3,.,.,TGTGCCAGCAGCCGTAAGACAGGTAGCACAGATACGCAGTATTTT,CASSRKTGSTDTQYF
TRBV4-2,TRBJ2-7,TRBD2,.,TGTGCCAGCAGCCAAGTTGGGGGGGACGAGCAGTACTTC,CASSQVGGDEQYF
TRBV5-8,TRBJ2-1,.,.,TGTGCCAGCAGCTTGGCGCAGGTCAATGAGCAGTTCTTC,CASSLAQVNEQFF
TRBV7-9,TRBJ2-5,TRBD2,.,TGTGCCAGCAGCTTCGGGACTAGCGGGAGTGAGACCCAGTACTTC,CASSFGTSGSETQYF
TRBV5-4,TRBJ2-1,TRBD2,.,TGTGCCAGCAGCTTGTTCGGGAGGGCCGGAGATGAGCAGTTCTTC,CASSLFGRAGDEQFF
TRBV2,TRBJ2-7,.,.,TGTGCCAGCAGTGAAGGAGGGGCACCCTACGAGCAGTACTTC,CASSEGGAPYEQYF
TRBV6-1,TRBJ2-1,TRBD2,few,TGTGCCAGCAGGGGACTAGCGGATGAGCAGTTCTTC,CASRGLADEQFF
TRBV9,TRBJ1-3,.,.,TGTGCCAGCAGCCCGACGTTTGAATGGGACTCTGGAAACACCATATATTTT,CASSPTFEWDSGNTIYF
TRBV10-3,TRBJ2-3,.,.,TGTGCCACCAAGACTAGTGAGGCAGATACGCAGTATTTT,CATKTSEADTQYF
TRBV6-5,TRBJ2-7,.,few,TGTGCCAGCAGTTACTCCCGGACGGCAGCCTACGAGCAGTACTTC,CASSYSRTAAYEQYF
TRBV7-2,TRBJ1-5,.,.,TGTGCCAGCAGCTTAGTCCCAGGGAAGAATCAGCCCCAGCATTTT,CASSLVPGKNQPQHF
TRBV18,TRBJ2-5,.,.,TGTGCCAGCTCACTTCAGGACATGGTTGAGACCCAGTACTTC,CASSLQDMVETQYF
TRBV5-8,TRBJ2-3,TRBD2,.,TGTGCCAGCAGCTTGGCCACTAGCGGGATTTCGAGGACAGATACGCAGTATTTT,CASSLATSGISRTDTQYF
TRBV29-1,TRBJ1-2,.,few,TGCAGCGTTGAGCGTACAGGTGGCTACACCTTC,CSVERTGGYTF
TRBV7-2,TRBJ1-2,.,few,TGTGCCAGCAGCAAACAGGGCGGCTACACCTTC,CASSKQGGYTF
TRBV2,TRBJ2-1,.,.,TGTGCCAGCAGTATCAGGGTAACTAATATAGGGCAGTTCTTC,CASSIRVTNIGQFF